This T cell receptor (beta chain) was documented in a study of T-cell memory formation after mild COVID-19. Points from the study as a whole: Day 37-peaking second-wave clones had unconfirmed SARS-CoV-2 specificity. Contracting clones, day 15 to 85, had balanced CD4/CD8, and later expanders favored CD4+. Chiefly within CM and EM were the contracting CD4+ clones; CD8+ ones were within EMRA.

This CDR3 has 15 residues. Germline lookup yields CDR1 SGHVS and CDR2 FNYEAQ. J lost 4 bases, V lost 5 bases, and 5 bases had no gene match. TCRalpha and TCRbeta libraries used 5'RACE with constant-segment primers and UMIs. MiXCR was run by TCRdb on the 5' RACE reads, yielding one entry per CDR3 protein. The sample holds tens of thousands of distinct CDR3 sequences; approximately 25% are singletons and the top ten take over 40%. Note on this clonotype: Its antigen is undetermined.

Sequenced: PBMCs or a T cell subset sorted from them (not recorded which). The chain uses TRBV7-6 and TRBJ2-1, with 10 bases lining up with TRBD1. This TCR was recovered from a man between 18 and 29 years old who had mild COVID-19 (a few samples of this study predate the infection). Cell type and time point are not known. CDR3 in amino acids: CASSPGQGVYNEQFF. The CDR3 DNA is TGTGCCAGCAGCCCCGGACAGGGGGTGTACAATGAGCAGTTCTTC.